This TCR beta chain came from a study of cytomegalovirus exposure and HLA in healthy donors. The PCR had 60 Vbeta and 13 Jbeta primers. Some clones are missing from TCRdb's copy, which holds only in-frame ones; the method was immunoSEQ multiplex PCR. The sample includes about 300,000 clones, about nine tenths seen only once; the top ten take 3.5% to 4.5%. Germline CDR1 reads LNHDA; CDR2 reads SQIVND (reference sequence). CDR3 length equals 17 residues. V lost 5 bases and J lost 1, with 18 bases in between. The sequence derives from a man aged 35-49 years in good health and CMV-seropositive. The material sequenced was PBMCs. This sequence joins TRBV19 and TRBJ1-5, with D possibly TRBD1 on 6 matching bases. The CDR3 coding sequence is TGTGCCAGTAGTCCGACCACCGGGACATTCAGCAATCAGCCCCAGCATTTT. It codes for CASSPTTGTFSNQPQHF.